These 22 T cell receptor beta chains share one sample of origin, sequenced in a study of CXCR3-negative and CXCR3-positive naive CD8 T cells. Their cognate antigens are unknown. UMI-labeled 5' RACE yielded the TRB cDNA libraries. TCRdb re-called the 5' RACE reads; every CDR3 protein appears as one record, without DNA. The sample has about 6,800 distinct CDR3 sequences. Study-level results: Greater hydrophobicity was found in TRB CDR3s of CXCR3-positive naive cells than of CXCR3-negative naive cells.

The sample taken for sequencing was naive CXCR3+ CD8+ T cells from blood. The subset denotes: CD45RO-CCR7+CD27+CD95- naive CD8+ T cells expressing CXCR3 (TNR3+). All receptors derive from a human donor in good health. Some clones in this sample may be carry-over from other donors' samples.

The rearrangement uses TRBV7-8 and TRBJ1-3. CDR3 length: 12 residues. Germline V gives CDR1 SGHVS, CDR2 FQNEAQ. The CDR3: CASSFGQDTIYF.

This chain connects TRBV7-2 to TRBJ2-6. The CDR3 is 15 amino acids. CDR1 is SGHTA and CDR2 is FQGNSA in the germline V gene. This CDR3 is CASSSRLSGANVLTF.

The chain carries TRBV27 and TRBJ1-1; TCRdb picks TRBD1, but there is no DNA to check that call. Germline CDR1 MNHEY, CDR2 SMNVEV (reference sequence). The CDR3 has 14 residues. The CDR3 spells CASGPRGLNTEAFF.

The CDR3: CASSSARQGPYEQYF. The rearrangement links TRBV5-1 to TRBJ2-7; TCRdb designates TRBD1, a call that cannot be tested without DNA. From germline, CDR1 is SGHRS and CDR2 YFSETQ. This CDR3 is 15 amino acids long.

The rearrangement links TRBV5-1 to TRBJ2-5; TCRdb calls TRBD1, which cannot be checked without DNA. This CDR3 comprises 14 residues. CDR1 SGHRS and CDR2 YFSETQ come from the germline V gene. Here the CDR3 reads CASSSGQGQETQYF.

This clonotype is labeled medium-sized based on frequency. The chain employs TRBV29-1 and TRBJ1-1; the D gene TCRdb calls, TRBD1, cannot be checked with no DNA. CDR1 is SQVTM, CDR2 ANQGSEA, per germline. The CDR3 is 13 residues long. CDR3 loop: CSVEDSQGTEAFF. The complete variable domain, with remaining parts taken from reference TRBV29-1 and TRBJ1-1, reads SAVISQKPSRDICQRGTSLTIQCQVDSQVTMMFWYRQQPGQSLTLIATANQGSEATYESGFVIDKFPISRPNLTFSTLTVSNMSPEDSSIYLCSVEDSQGTEAFFGQGTRLTVV.

The V gene is TRBV29-1, the J gene TRBJ2-7. The CDR3 spans 11 residues. Per the germline V gene, CDR1 is SQVTM and CDR2 is ANQGSEA. CDR3 loop: CSVEADYEQYF.

This rearrangement joins TRBV6-5 to TRBJ2-3; TCRdb picks TRBD2, but there is no DNA to check that call. The CDR3 has 14 amino acids. Germline assignment: CDR1 MNHEY and CDR2 SVGAGI. This chain's CDR3 is CASSQAGDSDTQYF.

The chain employs TRBV29-1 and TRBJ2-7; TCRdb's D call of TRBD2 is untestable without DNA. The CDR3 is made up of 12 amino acids. Germline V gene lookup returns CDR1 SQVTM and CDR2 ANQGSEA. The CDR3: CSVPSGTYEQYF.

The chain recombines TRBV20-1 with TRBJ2-7; TCRdb calls TRBD2, which cannot be checked without DNA. CDR1 is DFQATT, CDR2 SNEGSKA, per germline (reference sequence). The CDR3 sequence is 13 residues long. The CDR3 loop reads CSARGASAYEQYF.

This clonotype counts as medium-sized by frequency. The genes are TRBV28 and TRBJ2-7; TCRdb names TRBD1, which stays unverified in the absence of DNA. The germline CDR1 and CDR2 sequences are MDHEN and SYDVKM. This CDR3 contains 14 residues. This CDR3 reads CASSGGRLSYEQYF.

CDR3 sequence: CATSDRSEDTQYF. This chain uses TRBV24-1 with TRBJ2-3. CDR1 KGHDR and CDR2 SFDVKD come from the germline V gene. The CDR3 has 13 amino acids.

This chain uses TRBV29-1 with TRBJ1-1; TCRdb proposes TRBD1, but this gene call is untestable without DNA. This CDR3 spans 12 amino acids. CDR1 and CDR2 from the germline V gene are SQVTM and ANQGSEA. The CDR3 sequence: CSVVTANTEAFF.

The chain joins TRBV6-5 to TRBJ1-2. CDR1 is MNHEY and CDR2 is SVGAGI in the germline V gene. The CDR3 totals 15 residues. CDR3 protein: CASSYSRVTNYGYTF.

The CDR3 is CASSLASSGYFSNEQFF. The V and J genes are TRBV5-1 and TRBJ2-1; with no DNA, the TCRdb D assignment of TRBD2 cannot be verified. CDR3 size: 17 residues. Germline V gene sequence: CDR1 SGHRS, CDR2 YFSETQ. Combining the CDR3 with reference TRBV5-1 and TRBJ2-1 gives the whole variable domain KAGVTQTPRYLIKTRGQQVTLSCSPISGHRSVSWYQQTPGQGLQFLFEYFSETQRNKGNFPGRFSGRQFSNSRSEMNVSTLELGDSALYLCASSLASSGYFSNEQFFGPGTRLTVL.

Considering frequency, this clonotype is medium-sized (0.01 to 0.1%). This chain connects TRBV10-3 to TRBJ2-7; the TCRdb D gene call, TRBD1, has no DNA to confirm it. The CDR3 extends over 13 amino acids. Per germline, CDR1 ENHRY and CDR2 SYGVKD. The CDR3 loop is CATQSGTGYEQYF.

This clonotype counts as medium-sized by frequency. The chain has TRBV20-1 and TRBJ1-2; the TRBD1 assignment by TCRdb is unverifiable without DNA. CDR3 length equals 12 residues. CDR1 and CDR2 (germline): DFQATT, SNEGSKA (reference sequence). CDR3 in amino acids: CSVMDSEYGYTF.

By frequency, this clonotype registers medium-sized (0.01 to 0.1%). V is TRBV7-2 and J is TRBJ2-1; TCRdb lists TRBD1, though no DNA is available to test this call. CDR3 length equals 16 residues. Per the germline V gene, CDR1 is SGHTA and CDR2 is FQGNSA. The CDR3: CASSPRWDGSYNEQFF.

The V and J genes are TRBV29-1 and TRBJ2-6; with no DNA, the TCRdb D assignment of TRBD1 cannot be verified. Germline V gene lookup returns CDR1 SQVTM and CDR2 ANQGSEA. This CDR3 comprises 13 residues. Here the CDR3 reads CSVQGTGANVLTF.

This clonotype is labeled medium-sized (0.01 to 0.1%) based on frequency. The chain uses TRBV7-8 and TRBJ2-1. Germline CDR1 is SGHVS and CDR2 is FQNEAQ. This CDR3 has 15 residues. CDR3 sequence reads: CASSLDGSSYNEQFF.

Judged by frequency, this clonotype is medium-sized. The V gene is TRBV6-5, the J gene TRBJ2-3; without DNA, the TCRdb call of TRBD2 cannot be checked. The CDR3 is made up of 16 amino acids. The germline gives CDR1 MNHEY, CDR2 SVGAGI. This CDR3 reads CASSYGASGSTDTQYF.

V is TRBV19 and J is TRBJ2-5; TCRdb's D gene call, TRBD1, goes unchecked for lack of DNA. The CDR3 contains 13 residues. Per germline, CDR1 LNHDA and CDR2 SQIVND (reference sequence). The CDR3 sequence is CASSPGGSETQYF.